The 11 T cell receptor beta chains reported below all come from one sample, sequenced in a study of technical replicates of blood from a handful of donors (dated 2017 in TCRdb). Library preparation was by the immunoSEQ multiplex PCR assay. Imported from immuneACCESS, the table was reduced by TCRdb to in-frame sequences with V and J called. These copies leave out some clones; in studies compared against another copy, an unresolved V gene accounts for under half, and the cause of the remainder is not known. The sample profile shows 98,000 or so clones; around 95% of them were found once. 0.23% of the sample is held by the ten biggest clonotypes. Material: T cells isolated from PBMCs. These receptor sequences come from a human donor in good health.

The rearrangement joins TRBV11-2 to TRBJ2-7, with D possibly matching TRBD1 (6 bases). The CDR3 consists of 14 residues. From germline, CDR1 is SGHAT and CDR2 FQNNGV. The V and J ends lost 1 base and 0 bases respectively, with 7 bases between them. CDR3 loop: CASSLGGPSYEQYF. CDR3 sequence (DNA): TGTGCCAGCAGCTTAGGGGGGCCCTCCTACGAGCAGTACTTC. The complete variable domain, with remaining parts taken from reference TRBV11-2 and TRBJ2-7, reads EAGVAQSPRYKIIEKRQSVAFWCNPISGHATLYWYQQILGQGPKLLIQFQNNGVVDDSQLPKDRFSAERLKGVDSTLKIQPAKLEDSAVYLCASSLGGPSYEQYFGPGTRLTVT.

The rearrangement joins TRBV28 to TRBJ2-6; a possible D gene is TRBD1 (5 bases). Per germline, CDR1 MDHEN and CDR2 SYDVKM. V gave up 5 bases and J gave up 0 bases, with 11 bases separating them. This CDR3 comprises 16 residues. Here the CDR3 reads CASSPGQSSGANVLTF. DNA of the CDR3: TGTGCCAGCAGTCCCGGACAAAGCTCTGGGGCCAACGTCCTGACTTTC.

The chain links TRBV7-8 to TRBJ1-1; D remains ambiguous. The CDR3 covers 12 residues. In germline, CDR1 is SGHVS, CDR2 FQNEAQ. Trimming removed 9 bases from V and 1 base from J, with 9 bases in between. The CDR3 bases are TGTGCCAGTCCGGGAACGAACACTGAAGCTTTCTTT. Protein product: CASPGTNTEAFF.

The rearrangement uses TRBV4-1 and TRBJ2-3; D is perhaps TRBD2 (6 bases). V was trimmed by 1 base and J by 3 bases, leaving 17 bases between them. Germline values: CDR1 MGHRA, CDR2 YSYEKL. This CDR3 has 17 amino acids. The CDR3 DNA follows: TGCGCCAGCAGCCAAGTGTTTAAGGGGAGGACAACAGATACGCAGTATTTT. Translation gives CASSQVFKGRTTDTQYF.

The rearrangement joins TRBV4-1 to TRBJ1-6; D is uncertain. The V end was cut by 0 bases, the J end by 0 bases, with 15 bases between. This CDR3 has 19 amino acids. Germline V lookup: CDR1 MGHRA, CDR2 YSYEKL. CDR3 sequence (DNA): TGCGCCAGCAGCCAAGATAGTAGGGAGGGAAGCTCCTATAATTCACCCCTCCACTTT. Protein product: CASSQDSREGSSYNSPLHF.

This sequence joins TRBV6-5 and TRBJ2-5; D may be TRBD2 (7 bases). The germline CDR1 and CDR2 sequences are MNHEY and SVGAGI. V was shortened by 5 bases and J by 4 bases, with 14 bases between the two germline ends. The CDR3 sequence is 14 residues long. CDR3 coding DNA: TGTGCCAGCAGTATCCGGGGGGCACTAGAGACCCAGTACTTC. Protein product: CASSIRGALETQYF.

CDR3 amino acids: CSVDPRSMNTEAFF. The CDR3 nucleotides are TGCAGCGTTGATCCGCGAAGCATGAACACTGAAGCTTTCTTT. The chain is built from TRBV29-1 and TRBJ1-1; D unresolved. Per germline, CDR1 SQVTM and CDR2 ANQGSEA. V dropped 3 bases and J dropped 0 bases, with 11 bases sitting between them. The CDR3 totals 14 residues. The full variable domain, its missing parts supplied by reference TRBV29-1 and TRBJ1-1, is SAVISQKPSRDICQRGTSLTIQCQVDSQVTMMFWYRQQPGQSLTLIATANQGSEATYESGFVIDKFPISRPNLTFSTLTVSNMSPEDSSIYLCSVDPRSMNTEAFFGQGTRLTVV.

The genes are TRBV27 and TRBJ1-5; TRBD1 aligns across 7 bases. V was clipped by 8 bases and J by 0 bases; unmatched bases: 1. The CDR3 runs 13 residues. Germline CDR1 MNHEY, CDR2 SMNVEV (reference sequence). The CDR3 bases are TGTGCCAGCCAGGGGGATAGCAATCAGCCCCAGCATTTT. This translates into CASQGDSNQPQHF.

This chain links TRBV7-8 with TRBJ2-7; TRBD2 aligns across 10 bases. The germline CDR1 and CDR2 sequences are SGHVS and FQNEAQ. This CDR3 is built from 15 residues. The V and J ends lost 5 bases and 0 bases, in that order; junction bases with no gene match: 4. The DNA of the CDR3 is TGTGCCAGCAGCACGGTAGCGGGAGGCTCCTACGAGCAGTACTTC. Translated: CASSTVAGGSYEQYF.

The chain links TRBV29-1 to TRBJ1-5; tentatively, D is TRBD1 (5 bases). From germline, CDR1 is SQVTM and CDR2 ANQGSEA. The V gene lost 6 bases and the J gene lost 1 base, with 7 bases spanning the gap. The length of the CDR3 is 12 residues. The chain's CDR3 is CSVAGSNQPQHF. CDR3 coding DNA: TGCAGCGTAGCAGGGAGCAATCAGCCCCAGCATTTT.

This chain uses TRBV2 with TRBJ2-2, with 9 bases lining up with TRBD1. The CDR3 length is 15 residues. Per the germline V gene, CDR1 is SNHLY and CDR2 is FYNNEI. The ends lost 6 bases at V and 4 bases at J; junction bases unmatched: 6. This CDR3 reads CASRRDRAGTGELFF. CDR3 bases: TGTGCCAGCAGACGGGACAGGGCAGGCACCGGGGAGCTGTTTTTT.